This T cell receptor beta chain was observed in a study of blood T cells in healthy people across ages. The overall study: Template-switching capture recovered about one barcoded beta molecule per two T cells.

Findings and caveats of the study: The study lacked donor CMV status, which possibly confounded expanded clonotype changes.

Together with a sample-barcoded 5' primer, a J-beta primer mix was included in a second PCR lasting about 7 to 12 cycles. Via MiXCR, TCRdb re-called the 5' RACE reads, giving one row per CDR3 protein. Of hundreds of thousands of distinct CDR3 sequences listed, over 45% are singletons. V was cut by 0 bases and J by 4 bases, with 13 bases left in between. CDR3 size: 15 residues. CDR1 is DFQATT, CDR2 SNEGSKA, per germline (reference sequence). In regard to this clonotype: Its matching antigen is unknown.

This chain uses TRBV20-1 with TRBJ2-1, with D maybe TRBD1 (6 bases). Sequenced input: blood. The sequence was collected from a man younger than 45 in good health. The CDR3 nucleotides read TGCAGTGCTAGAGATCCGACAGGTCAATACAATGAGCAGTTCTTC. It encodes CSARDPTGQYNEQFF.